A single sample gave rise to the 5 T cell receptor beta chains below, sequenced in a study of blood T cell repertoires in COVID-19. Some clones are missing from TCRdb's copy, which holds only in-frame ones; the method was immunoSEQ multiplex PCR. The sample contains 200,000 to 300,000 clones, roughly four fifths of which appear only once. Sequencing was carried out using peripheral blood. The receptors derive from a young man who had recovered from COVID-19.

The V call is TRBV7-2, the J call TRBJ2-7; D is possibly TRBD2 (6 bases). Germline V gives CDR1 SGHTA, CDR2 FQGNSA. V was shortened by 1 base and J by 6 bases, with 10 bases between the two germline ends. The CDR3 has 13 residues. The CDR3: CASSLVGGGEQYF. Written as DNA, the CDR3 is TGTGCCAGCAGCTTAGTGGGGGGTGGCGAGCAGTACTTC.

The V and J genes are TRBV27 and TRBJ2-1; tentative D call: TRBD1 (6 bases). This CDR3 region has 16 residues. In germline, CDR1 is MNHEY, CDR2 SMNVEV (reference sequence). V was clipped by 3 bases and J by 2 bases, with 14 bases between them. The CDR3 reads CASSFGGRVAYNEQFF. As DNA, the CDR3 is TGTGCCAGCAGTTTTGGGGGCCGGGTAGCCTACAATGAGCAGTTCTTC.

The genes are TRBV19 and TRBJ2-7; 10 nucleotides agree with TRBD2. The junction had 12 bases not matched to a gene; V was cut back by 1 base and J by 0 bases. This CDR3 comprises 19 residues. Germline assignment: CDR1 LNHDA and CDR2 SQIVND (reference sequence). The CDR3 region is CASSIGRLAGSTFSYEQYF. The CDR3 coding sequence is TGTGCCAGTAGTATAGGTAGACTAGCGGGTTCGACCTTCTCCTACGAGCAGTACTTC.

The V gene is TRBV7-3, the J gene TRBJ2-1; D gene ambiguous. The CDR3 is 13 amino acids. V gave up 5 bases and J gave up 7 bases, with 12 bases separating them. Per germline, CDR1 SGHTA and CDR2 FQGTGA. CDR3 nucleotides: TGTGCCAGCAGCCAGAACCATCGAAATGAGCAGTTCTTC. Encoded protein: CASSQNHRNEQFF. The full variable domain, completed using reference TRBV7-3 and TRBJ2-1, is GAGVSQTPSNKVTEKGKYVELRCDPISGHTALYWYRQSLGQGPEFLIYFQGTGAADDSGLPNDRFFAVRPEGSVSTLKIQRTERGDSAVYLCASSQNHRNEQFFGPGTRLTVL.

This clone was observed many times. The V call is TRBV10-3, the J call TRBJ1-2; possibly TRBD1 for D (6 bases). The CDR3 extends over 13 amino acids. Looked up from germline, CDR1 is ENHRY and CDR2 is SYGVKD. V shed 8 bases and J shed 4 bases, with 14 bases lying between them. CDR3: CAIFGAGAYGYTF. Here the CDR3 DNA reads TGTGCCATCTTCGGGGCGGGGGCCTATGGCTACACCTTC.